The sequence of this T cell receptor (beta chain) was determined in a study of beta chain features in type 1 diabetes. Findings and caveats of the study: Across all four CD4+ subsets, people with type 1 diabetes showed modestly shorter TCRB CDR3s. Sequencing from cDNA could over-represent high-TCR-expressing cells. Naive, central memory and Treg TCRB repertoires seemed to resemble each other more closely in patients than they did in healthy donors.

Looked up from germline, CDR1 is SGHVS and CDR2 is FNYEAQ. V shed 1 base and J 6 bases; nucleotides not matched to a gene: 9. The CDR3 has 16 amino acids. This clone was seen a few times. Its specificity is not known. Expressed TCRB transcripts were sequenced, since all the RNA that had been isolated was reverse transcribed. Around 3.57 million reads was the average for naive, central memory and regulatory T cell samples. Here immunoSEQ multiplex PCR was the method, and the copy in TCRdb shows in-frame clones only, minus some. The sample includes roughly 730,000 clones, around 15% seen only once; the top ten take about 0.02%. Based on CD45RO/CCR7/CD25/CD127/CD95/CD27, CD4+ regulatory, stem cell-like memory, naive and central memory cells were sorted.

The sequenced sample was naive CD4+ T cells from blood. This chain connects TRBV7-6 to TRBJ2-1, with TRBD1 matching over 7 bases. This TCR was sampled from a man aged 18-30 years with type 1 diabetes. CDR3: CASSLGGTGAGNEQFF. CDR3 nucleotide sequence: TGTGCCAGCAGCTTAGGGGGCACAGGGGCGGGCAATGAGCAGTTCTTC.